This T cell receptor (beta chain) was captured by sequencing in a study of blood T cell repertoires in COVID-19. Assay used: immunoSEQ multiplex PCR; TCRdb lists only in-frame clones, some missing. The sample includes 20,000 to 25,000 clones, around 88% seen only once; the top ten take roughly 24%. The CDR3 consists of 17 residues. Germline V lookup: CDR1 SGHTA, CDR2 FQGTGA. Trimming cost V 1 base and J 2 bases, with 16 bases left between them. The source material was peripheral blood. The TCR was taken from a human donor with active COVID-19. The donor label of this sample is uncertain. The chain links TRBV7-3 to TRBJ2-3; D gene uncertain. CDR3 DNA sequence: TGTGCCAGCAGCTTAATTCCGCGCGTCTTTTCCACAGATACGCAGTATTTT. It encodes CASSLIPRVFSTDTQYF.